Below, one T cell receptor (beta chain) is given with its context. Its matching antigen is unknown. The data were obtained in a study of T cell responses to AZD1222 COVID-19 vaccine. Study-wide context: Whether given at about 4 or about 12 weeks, second doses were pooled.

Germline-derived CDR1 and CDR2 are LGHDT and YNNKEL (reference sequence). The CDR3 totals 15 residues. Trimming pared 1 base from V and 4 bases from J, leaving 13 bases between. Notes on the study in general: Reportedly, nearly half the spike-specific TCRs target unmutated variant regions. Females made up more of the donors, who were largely white British, and clonal diversity may have come out too low.

TCRdb keeps only in-frame clones here, not all; method: immunoSEQ multiplex PCR. The repertoire has 180,000 or so clones, 85% to 90% of them found once; the top ten carry approximately 7.7%. The chain couples TRBV3-1 (or the pseudogene TRBV3-2) to TRBJ1-2, with a weak D call TRBD1 (6 bases). This receptor was obtained from an adult in good health. This material consisted of peripheral blood, taken on day 0 of AZD1222 vaccination. The DNA for the CDR3 is TGTGCCAGCAGCCAAGGGGGGGCATATGGCTATGGCTACACCTTC. Protein: CASSQGGAYGYGYTF.